The entry below describes one T cell receptor beta chain. The antigen is not known. V shed 4 bases and J shed 7 bases, with 17 bases lying between them. This CDR3 comprises 14 residues. CDR1 SGDLS and CDR2 YYNGEE come from the germline V gene. This record comes from a study of T cell responses to AZD1222 COVID-19 vaccine. General study findings and limits: Epitopes outside B.1.351 and B.1.1.7 mutated regions reportedly drew nearly half of spike TCRs.

The table came from immunoSEQ multiplex PCR; TCRdb's copy has only in-frame clones and leaves some out. This sample has about 140,000 clones, with 90% to 95% found just once. This clonotype originated in an adult who had recovered from COVID-19. The gene calls are TRBV9 and TRBJ2-5, with D unresolved. Source: peripheral blood, taken after recovery from COVID-19. The CDR3 loop is CASSRESPSGTQYF. The DNA of the CDR3 is TGTGCCAGCAGCAGGGAATCCCCTTCGGGGACCCAGTACTTC.